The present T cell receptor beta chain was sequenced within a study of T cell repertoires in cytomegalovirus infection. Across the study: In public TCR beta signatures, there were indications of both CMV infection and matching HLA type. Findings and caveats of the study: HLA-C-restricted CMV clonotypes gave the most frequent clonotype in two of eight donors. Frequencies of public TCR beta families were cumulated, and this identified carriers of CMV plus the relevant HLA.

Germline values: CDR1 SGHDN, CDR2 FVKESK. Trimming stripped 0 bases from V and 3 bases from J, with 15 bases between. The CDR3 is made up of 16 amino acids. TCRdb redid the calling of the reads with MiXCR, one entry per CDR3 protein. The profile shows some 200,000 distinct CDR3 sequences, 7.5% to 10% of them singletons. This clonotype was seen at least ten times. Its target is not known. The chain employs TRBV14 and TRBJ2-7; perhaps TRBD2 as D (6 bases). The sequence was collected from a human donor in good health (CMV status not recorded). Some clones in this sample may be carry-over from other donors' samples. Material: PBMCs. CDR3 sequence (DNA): TGTGCCAGCAGCCAAGATATAGGAGGGTTTGACTACGAGCAGTACTTC. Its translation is CASSQDIGGFDYEQYF.